The sequence of this T cell receptor (beta chain) was determined in a study of vaccination effects on CD4 cells after COVID-19. Study-level background: The post-vaccine samples were taken, at the median, 72 days after the second dose. Findings and limits, study-wide: Vaccine- and infection-induced clones showed marked clonal contraction late following vaccination.

With respect to this clone: The antigen is unknown.

Only in-frame clones appear in the TCRdb table, and some are missing; sequencing was by immunoSEQ multiplex PCR. The sample lists over 50,000 clones, around four fifths occurring once. CDR1 is SEHNR and CDR2 is FQNEAQ in the germline V gene (reference sequence). V trimming: 5 bases; J trimming: 1 base; junction bases outside the gene matches: 9. This CDR3 has 16 amino acids. Expansion of antigen-specific CD4+ T cells with viral peptide pools was carried out by the ViraFEST assay before sequencing. At the end of approximately 10 days of culture, CD4+ T cells were isolated. Each participant was administered two doses of either the BNT162b2 or the mRNA-1273 vaccine. Nobody among the vaccine recipients had prior SARS-CoV-2 infection (nucleocapsid antibodies were negative). Culturing of some 1.8 million PBMC per well took place with around 9 IU/ml IL-2 and about 9.3 ug/ml peptides.

The source was CD4+ T cells from PBMCs cultured with HCoV-229E spike peptides, collected after COVID-19 vaccination. This TCR was recovered from a human donor who received a COVID-19 vaccine. The chain has TRBV7-9 and TRBJ1-1; 8 bases agree with TRBD1. The CDR3 nucleotides are TGTGCCAGCAGCCCCCTAGGGACAGGCCGGAACACTGAAGCTTTCTTT. It is translated as CASSPLGTGRNTEAFF.